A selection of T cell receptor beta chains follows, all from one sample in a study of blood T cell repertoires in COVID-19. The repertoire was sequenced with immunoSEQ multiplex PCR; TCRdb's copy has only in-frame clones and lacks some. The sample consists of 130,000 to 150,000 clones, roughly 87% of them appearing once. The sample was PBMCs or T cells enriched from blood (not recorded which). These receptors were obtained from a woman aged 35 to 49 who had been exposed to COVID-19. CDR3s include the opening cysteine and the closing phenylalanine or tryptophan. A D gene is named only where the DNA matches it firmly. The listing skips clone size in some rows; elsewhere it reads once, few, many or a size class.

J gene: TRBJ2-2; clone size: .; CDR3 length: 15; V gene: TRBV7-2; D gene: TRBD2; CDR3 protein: CASSQGLAGGGELFF; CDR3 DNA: TGTGCCAGCAGCCAGGGACTAGCGGGAGGGGGGGAGCTGTTTTTT
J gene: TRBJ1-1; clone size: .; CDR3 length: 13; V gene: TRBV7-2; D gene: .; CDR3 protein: CASSLRGPSEAFF; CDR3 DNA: TGTGCCAGCAGCTTACGTGGCCCATCTGAAGCTTTCTTT
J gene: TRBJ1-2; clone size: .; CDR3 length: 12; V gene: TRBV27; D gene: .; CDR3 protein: CASSFPGDGYTF; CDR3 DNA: TGTGCCAGCAGTTTTCCAGGGGATGGCTACACCTTC
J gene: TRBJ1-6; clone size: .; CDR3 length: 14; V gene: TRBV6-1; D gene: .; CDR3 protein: CASSDSSYNSPLHF; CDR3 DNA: TGTGCCAGCAGTGACAGCTCCTATAATTCACCCCTCCACTTT
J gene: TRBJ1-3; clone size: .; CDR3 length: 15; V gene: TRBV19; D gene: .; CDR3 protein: CASRPRGDPGNTIYF; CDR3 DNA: TGTGCCAGTAGGCCCCGGGGGGACCCTGGAAACACCATATATTTT
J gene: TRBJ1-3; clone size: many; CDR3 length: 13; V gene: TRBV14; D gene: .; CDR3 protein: CASSQEYGNTIYF; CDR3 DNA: TGTGCCAGCAGCCAAGAGTATGGAAACACCATATATTTT
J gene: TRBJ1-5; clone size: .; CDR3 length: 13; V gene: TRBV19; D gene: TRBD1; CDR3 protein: CASSIQGDQPQHF; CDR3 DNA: TGTGCCAGTAGTATCCAGGGGGATCAGCCCCAGCATTTT
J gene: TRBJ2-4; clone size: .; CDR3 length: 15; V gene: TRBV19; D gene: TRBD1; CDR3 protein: CASSNMGTGGNIQYF; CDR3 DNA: TGTGCCAGTAGCAATATGGGGACAGGGGGCAACATTCAGTACTTC
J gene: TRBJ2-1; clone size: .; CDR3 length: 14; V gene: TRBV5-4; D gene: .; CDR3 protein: CASSLATTYYEQFF; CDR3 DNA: TGTGCCAGCAGCTTGGCTACTACGTATTATGAGCAGTTCTTC
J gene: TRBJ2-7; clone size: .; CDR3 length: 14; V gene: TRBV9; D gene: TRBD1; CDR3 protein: CASSTGQGPYEQYF; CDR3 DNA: TGTGCCAGCAGCACAGGACAGGGCCCCTACGAGCAGTACTTC
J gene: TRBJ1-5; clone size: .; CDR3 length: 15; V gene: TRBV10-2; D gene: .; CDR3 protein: CASKDGAGGSQPQHF; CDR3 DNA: TGCGCCAGCAAGGATGGTGCAGGAGGGTCTCAGCCCCAGCATTTT
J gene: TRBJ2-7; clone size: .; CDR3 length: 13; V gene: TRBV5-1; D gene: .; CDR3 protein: CASSLTVQGEQYF; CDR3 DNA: TGCGCCAGCAGCTTGACAGTACAGGGCGAGCAGTACTTC
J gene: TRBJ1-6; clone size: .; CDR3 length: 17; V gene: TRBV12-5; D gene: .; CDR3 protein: CASGSAGGGSYNSPLHF; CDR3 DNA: TGTGCTAGTGGGTCCGCCGGGGGTGGCTCCTATAATTCACCCCTCCACTTT
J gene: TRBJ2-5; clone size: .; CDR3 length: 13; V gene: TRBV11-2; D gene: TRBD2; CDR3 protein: CASSKLAKETQYF; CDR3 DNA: TGTGCCAGCAGTAAACTAGCGAAAGAGACCCAGTACTTC
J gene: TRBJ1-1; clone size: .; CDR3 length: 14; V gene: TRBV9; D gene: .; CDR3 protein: CASSVGGQEAEAFF; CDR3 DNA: TGTGCCAGCAGCGTAGGGGGTCAGGAGGCTGAAGCTTTCTTT
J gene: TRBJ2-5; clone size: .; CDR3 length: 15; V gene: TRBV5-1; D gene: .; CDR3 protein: CASSFSQGGRETQYF; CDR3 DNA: TGCGCCAGCAGCTTTTCGCAGGGAGGTCGGGAGACCCAGTACTTC
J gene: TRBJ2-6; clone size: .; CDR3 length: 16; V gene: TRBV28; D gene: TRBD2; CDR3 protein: CASTESGSSGANVLTF; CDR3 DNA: TGTGCCAGCACTGAAAGCGGGAGTTCGGGGGCCAACGTCCTGACTTTC
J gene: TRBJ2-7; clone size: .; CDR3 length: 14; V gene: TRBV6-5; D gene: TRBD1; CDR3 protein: CASSSGTGGYEQYF; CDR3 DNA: TGTGCCAGCAGTTCCGGGACAGGCGGCTACGAGCAGTACTTC
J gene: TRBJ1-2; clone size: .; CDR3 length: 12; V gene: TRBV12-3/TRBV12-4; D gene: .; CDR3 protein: CASTQNFYGYTF; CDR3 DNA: TGTGCCAGCACCCAAAACTTCTATGGCTACACCTTC
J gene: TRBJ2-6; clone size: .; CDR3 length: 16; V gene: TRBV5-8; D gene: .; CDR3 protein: CASSFTVGSGANVLTF; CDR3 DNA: TGTGCCAGCAGCTTTACAGTGGGCTCTGGGGCCAACGTCCTGACTTTC
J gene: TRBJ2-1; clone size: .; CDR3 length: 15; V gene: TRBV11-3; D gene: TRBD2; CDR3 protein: CASSDSGGSYNEQFF; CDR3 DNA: TGTGCCAGCAGCGATAGCGGGGGAAGCTACAATGAGCAGTTCTTC
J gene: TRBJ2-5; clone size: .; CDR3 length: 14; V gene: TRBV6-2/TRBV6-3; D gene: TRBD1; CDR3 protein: CASSGTGYQETQYF; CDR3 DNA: TGTGCCAGCAGCGGGACAGGGTACCAAGAGACCCAGTACTTC
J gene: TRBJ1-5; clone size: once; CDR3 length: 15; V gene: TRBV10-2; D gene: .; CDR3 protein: CASSESGGWGQPQHF; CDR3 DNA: TGCGCCAGCAGTGAGTCGGGAGGGTGGGGTCAGCCCCAGCATTTT
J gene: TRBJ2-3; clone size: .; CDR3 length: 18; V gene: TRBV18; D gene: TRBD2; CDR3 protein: CASSRLLALAGGPDTQYF; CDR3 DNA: TGTGCCAGCTCCCGGCTACTGGCTTTGGCGGGAGGGCCAGATACGCAGTATTTT
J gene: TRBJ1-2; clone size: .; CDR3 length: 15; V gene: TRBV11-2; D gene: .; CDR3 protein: CASSSGLGQNYGYTF; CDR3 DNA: TGTGCCAGCAGCTCGGGGTTGGGCCAGAACTATGGCTACACCTTC
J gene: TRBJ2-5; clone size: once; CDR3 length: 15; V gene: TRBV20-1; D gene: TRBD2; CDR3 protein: CSASVLAGGQETQYF; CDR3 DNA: TGCAGTGCTAGTGTCCTAGCGGGGGGACAAGAGACCCAGTACTTC
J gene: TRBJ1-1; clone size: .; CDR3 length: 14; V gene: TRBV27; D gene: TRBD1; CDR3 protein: CASSFRTGGFEAFF; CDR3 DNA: TGTGCCAGCAGTTTTAGGACAGGGGGATTTGAAGCTTTCTTT
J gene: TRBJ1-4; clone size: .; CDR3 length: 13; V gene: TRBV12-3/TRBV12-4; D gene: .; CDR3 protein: CASRSATNEKLFF; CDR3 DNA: TGTGCCAGCCGTTCAGCAACTAATGAAAAACTGTTTTTT
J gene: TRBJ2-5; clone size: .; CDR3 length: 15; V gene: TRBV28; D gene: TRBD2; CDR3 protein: CASSDNTGGKETQYF; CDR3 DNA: TGTGCCAGCAGCGATAATACGGGGGGGAAAGAGACCCAGTACTTC
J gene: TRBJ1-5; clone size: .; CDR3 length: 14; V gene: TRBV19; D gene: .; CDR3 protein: CASSIWGESQPQHF; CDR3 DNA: TGTGCCAGTAGTATTTGGGGGGAAAGTCAGCCCCAGCATTTT
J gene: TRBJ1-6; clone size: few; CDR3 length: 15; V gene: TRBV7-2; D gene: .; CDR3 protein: CASSQDPGVFSPLHF; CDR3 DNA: TGTGCCAGCAGCCAGGATCCAGGGGTTTTTTCACCCCTCCACTTT